This T cell receptor beta chain was obtained from a study of CD8+ T cells in alopecia areata. This CDR3 is 13 amino acids long. The V gene lost 1 base and the J gene lost 6 bases, with 9 bases spanning the gap. Per the germline V gene, CDR1 is MNHNS and CDR2 is SASEGT. Extracted from the samples, RNA was reverse transcribed into cDNA to serve as the sequencing template. Assay used: immunoSEQ multiplex PCR; TCRdb lists only in-frame clones, some missing. The sample comprises more than 75,000 clones, 41% of which are singletons, and about 1.5% rests with the top ten. Sequencing was carried out using CD4+ T cells sorted from blood. The receptor was isolated from a human donor with alopecia areata. V and J are TRBV6-1 and TRBJ1-1, with D possibly being TRBD1 (6 bases). CDR3 region: CASSEGQVSEAFF. In DNA form, the CDR3 reads TGTGCCAGCAGTGAAGGACAGGTCTCTGAAGCTTTCTTT.